Following are 8 T cell receptor beta chains from one sample sequenced in a study of cytomegalovirus exposure and HLA in healthy donors. Method: immunoSEQ multiplex PCR; TCRdb's copy keeps in-frame clones and lacks some. In the table there are about 65,000 clones, about 94% of which are singletons. The sample taken for sequencing was PBMCs. All receptors come from a man between 18 and 29 years old in good health and CMV-seropositive.

This chain links TRBV7-6 with TRBJ2-1; possibly TRBD2 for D (5 bases). The CDR3 runs 12 residues. Trimming pared 5 bases from V and 6 bases from J, leaving 8 bases between. Germline CDR1 SGHVS, CDR2 FNYEAQ. CDR3 DNA: TGTGCCAGCAGCCCTGGAGGCAATGAGCAGTTCTTC. It is translated as CASSPGGNEQFF.

The chain joins TRBV18 to TRBJ1-3; 7 bases agree with TRBD1. Trimming removed 0 bases from V and 8 bases from J; junction bases left unmatched: 7. This CDR3 contains 15 residues. Germline V CDR1 and CDR2: KGHSH, LQKENI. For the CDR3, the DNA is TGTGCCAGCTCACCACCGCGGGACAGAGGTGACACCATATATTTT. It codes for CASSPPRDRGDTIYF.

The chain carries TRBV29-1 and TRBJ2-4; D might be TRBD2 (6 bases). The CDR3 is 16 residues long. V lost 1 base and J lost 1, with 14 bases in between. Per the germline V gene, CDR1 is SQVTM and CDR2 is ANQGSEA. CDR3 region: CSVEGGGWSAKNIQYF. Written as DNA, the CDR3 is TGCAGCGTTGAAGGGGGAGGATGGTCGGCCAAAAACATTCAGTACTTC.

This clone came up once. This chain joins TRBV27 and TRBJ2-1; 13 nucleotides agree with TRBD2. This CDR3 has 15 residues. With V trimmed by 5 bases and J by 7 bases, 5 bases remained unmatched. Germline-derived CDR1 and CDR2 are MNHEY and SMNVEV (reference sequence). The CDR3 sequence is CASSAGTSGKNEQFF. As DNA, the CDR3 is TGTGCCAGCAGTGCCGGGACTAGCGGGAAAAATGAGCAGTTCTTC.

This clone was observed a single time. This chain links TRBV19 with TRBJ2-7; TRBD1 agrees at 8 bases. Trimming took 3 bases from V and 0 from J; bases not matched to a gene: 4. This CDR3 has 15 amino acids. From germline, CDR1 is LNHDA and CDR2 SQIVND (reference sequence). The CDR3 sequence: CASSIGDRFSYEQYF. CDR3 nucleotide sequence: TGTGCCAGTAGTATCGGGGACAGGTTCTCCTACGAGCAGTACTTC.

The CDR3 nucleotides read TGTGCCAGCAGGGGGGACAGGGGGCGAGAAAAACTGTTTTTT. Translating gives CASRGDRGREKLFF. J is TRBJ1-4 and V is TRBV2, with 12 nucleotides matching TRBD1. Trimming at V came to 6 bases and at J to 8 bases, leaving 4 bases not matched to a gene. Germline CDR1 reads SNHLY; CDR2 reads FYNNEI. This CDR3 has 14 amino acids.

The rearrangement joins TRBV27 to TRBJ2-1; 11 bases fit TRBD2. The germline V gene encodes CDR1 MNHEY and CDR2 SMNVEV (reference sequence). With V trimmed by 4 bases and J by 12 bases, 14 bases remained unmatched. This CDR3 contains 16 residues. The CDR3, as DNA: TGTGCCAGCAGTTCTACACTAGCGGGGGACCTCCGGGGGCAGTTCTTC. As protein: CASSSTLAGDLRGQFF.

The gene calls are TRBV19 and TRBJ2-2, with a tentative D call TRBD2 (6 bases). Germline CDR1 LNHDA, CDR2 SQIVND (reference sequence). The V gene lost 4 bases and the J gene lost 1 base, with 10 bases spanning the gap. The CDR3 contains 15 residues. The CDR3, as DNA: TGTGCCAGTAGTAAGGGACTTTTGAACACCGGGGAGCTGTTTTTT. Translated, it gives CASSKGLLNTGELFF.